This section outlines one TCR beta chain sequence together with its context. Its binding antigen is unknown. Within one base of it there is no much larger clone, and no base qualities were kept. The library came from 5' RACE. Sequencer: Illumina HiSeq 2500. A second roughly 7 to 11 cycle PCR used a sample-barcoded 5' primer and a J-beta primer mix. A unique molecular identifier was introduced onto each TCR beta cDNA molecule by a template-switch 5' adaptor carrying 12 random nucleotides. Each sample yielded at least 3 million CDR3-containing paired-end reads. First-strand cDNA synthesis was performed from all RNA using the Mint cDNA synthesis kit, with priming by a TRBC-specific oligonucleotide. Following uracil-DNA glycosylase treatment, all cDNA underwent a first 18-cycle PCR with the universal primers M1SS and BC2_uni_R. In the original analysis: Each sample was normalized by randomly selecting 1 million high-quality reads, each carrying a distinct molecular identifier. Instead of being binned into consensus sequences, reads with shared molecular identifiers were discarded. MiTCR, set to a Q25 quality threshold and the strictest error-elimination algorithm, was used for CDR3 identification, clonotype clustering and error correction. A nonparametric unseen species model using Euler transformation provided a lower-bound estimate of total TCR beta diversity. TCRdb handled the public reads itself, with Q25 trimming in fastp and clone calling in MiXCR, and kept productive beta chains. CDR3 protein sequences are deduplicated, and each keeps its most common genes and DNA. TCRdb, rather than the study authors, made the V and J calls. This sample is represented by about 500,000 distinct CDR3 sequences; less than 25% of them were singletons. Jointly, the top ten make up 8.5% to 9.5% of the sample.

This sample is part of a study of blood T cells in healthy people across ages (dated by TCRdb to between 2015 and 2016). Context from the whole study: In model experiments, template switching captured about one uniquely barcoded TCR beta cDNA molecule for every two T cells. For two donors (one aged 18 to 29 and one aged 80 or older), the study analyzed two additional independent replicas of 1 million unique cDNA reads from the same blood draw. The donors were divided into four age groups: young (average about 15 years), middle-aged (approximately 41), aged (about 60) and long-lived (around 80). Age-related changes in TCR beta repertoire diversity were measured in the study by deep sequencing normalized with unique cDNA molecular identifiers.

Results the study describes overall, beyond this receptor: Compared with the aged group, the long-lived group had more naive CD4+ T cells, fewer expanded clones and increased TCR diversity, suggesting age selection. A strong correlation was found between observed TCR beta diversity and the percentage of naive T cells measured by flow cytometry. Because profiling used bulk unsorted PBMCs, naive and antigen-experienced compartments could not be compared conclusively. The CMV infection status of donors was not known, potentially confounding age-related changes in expanded clonotypes. Observed TCR beta diversity per million T cells fell roughly linearly with age, and a significant reduction was already apparent by age around 40. Estimates of total diversity based on one million sequenced T cells were regarded as lower bounds and as underestimates.

The roughly 38 donors, aged roughly 6 to 95 years, were systemically healthy Caucasian individuals from Russia. Roughly 9 milliliters of peripheral blood were drawn from each donor into EDTA-treated Vacutainer tubes. Ficoll-Paque density-gradient centrifugation was used to isolate PBMCs, with at least 7 million obtained per sample. Total RNA was extracted from PBMCs with Trizol reagent, with at least 6 micrograms obtained per sample. Naive CD45RAhigh/CD27high T cell percentages were measured by flow cytometry on a PBMC aliquot from every donor. V loses 5 bases, J loses 11 bases, and the germline ends lie 21 bases apart. The CDR1 and CDR2 encoded by the germline V gene are SGHTA and FQGNSA. The CDR3 runs 14 amino acids, cysteine and phenylalanine included. Just CDR3 DNA is preserved here, 42 bases in frame from base 1. This same sample was also part of a study on T cells of mothers and their children. The second study's paper adds: Nine systemically healthy Caucasian individuals, comprising three mothers and their six children, were included as donors. cDNA synthesis consumed the entire amount of extracted RNA, loaded at approximately 1.6 ug RNA in each 15 ul reaction. In the second PCR, sample barcodes and 2-4 random nucleotides were introduced via the M1S primer. Over 8 million TCR beta CDR3 reads came from each mother, compared with about 3.2 million reads from each child. Thymic selection shapes the output of TCR recombination in a similar way in related and unrelated pairs, and inherited differences have a minor effect. Related mother-child pairs always showed normalized repertoire overlap that was slightly higher than in unrelated mother-child pairs, though the difference was never significant. With a sensitivity of approximately 93 clones per million clonotypes, no persistent microchimeric T cell clones were detected. Deep NGS was used in the study to compare the TCR beta repertoires of mothers and children and to look for features that separate related mother-child pairs from unrelated individuals. On average, the children were roughly 11 +/- 4 years old, while the mothers were approximately 40 +/- 4 years old. After adapters were ligated using NEBNext reagents, the libraries underwent 100+100 nt paired-end sequencing on an Illumina HiSeq 2000. To avoid cross-contamination, the mother libraries and the child libraries were prepared a month apart and sequenced in separate runs. Between roughly 450,000 and 2,000,000 distinct TCR beta clonotypes were identified per donor. Naive TCR beta clonotypes were estimated from low-frequency clonotypes matched to each donor's FACS-determined naive share, without sorting.

Material for sequencing was blood. This receptor was taken from a boy aged 5-17 years in good health. The V and J genes are TRBV7-2 and TRBJ1-1; confidence is insufficient to name the D gene. The bases are TGTGCCAGCAGCCCTCACCAGGACGCAATGAACGCTTTCTTT. Its coded protein is CASSPHQDAMNAFF.